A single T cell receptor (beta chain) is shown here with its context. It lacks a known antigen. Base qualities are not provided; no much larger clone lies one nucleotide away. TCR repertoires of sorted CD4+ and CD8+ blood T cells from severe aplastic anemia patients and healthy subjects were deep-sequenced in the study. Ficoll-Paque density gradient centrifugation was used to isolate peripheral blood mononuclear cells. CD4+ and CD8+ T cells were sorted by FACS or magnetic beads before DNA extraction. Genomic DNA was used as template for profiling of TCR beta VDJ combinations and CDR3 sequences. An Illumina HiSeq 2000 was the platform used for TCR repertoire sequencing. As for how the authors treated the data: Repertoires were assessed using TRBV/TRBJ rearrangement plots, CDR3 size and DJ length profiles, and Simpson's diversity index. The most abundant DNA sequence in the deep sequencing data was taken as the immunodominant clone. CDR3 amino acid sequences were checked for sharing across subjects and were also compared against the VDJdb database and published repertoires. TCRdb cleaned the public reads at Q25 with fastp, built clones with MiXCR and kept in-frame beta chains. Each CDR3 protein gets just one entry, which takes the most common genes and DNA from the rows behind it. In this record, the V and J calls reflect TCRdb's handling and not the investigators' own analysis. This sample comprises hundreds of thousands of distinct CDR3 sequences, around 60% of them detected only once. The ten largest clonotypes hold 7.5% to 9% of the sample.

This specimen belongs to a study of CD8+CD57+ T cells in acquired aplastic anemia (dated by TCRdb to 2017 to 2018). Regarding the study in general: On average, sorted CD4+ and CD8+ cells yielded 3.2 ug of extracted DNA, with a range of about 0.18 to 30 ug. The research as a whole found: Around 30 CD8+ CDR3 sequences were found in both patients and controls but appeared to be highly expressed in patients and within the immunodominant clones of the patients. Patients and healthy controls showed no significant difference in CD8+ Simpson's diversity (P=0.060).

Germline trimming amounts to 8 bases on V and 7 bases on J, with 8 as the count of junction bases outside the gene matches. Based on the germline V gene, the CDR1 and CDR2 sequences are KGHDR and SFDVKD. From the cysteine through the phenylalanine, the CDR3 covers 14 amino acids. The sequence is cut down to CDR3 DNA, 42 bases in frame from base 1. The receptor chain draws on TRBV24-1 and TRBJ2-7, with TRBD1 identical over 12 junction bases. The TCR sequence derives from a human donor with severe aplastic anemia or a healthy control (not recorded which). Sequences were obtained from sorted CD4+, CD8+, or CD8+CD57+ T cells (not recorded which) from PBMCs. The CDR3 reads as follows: CATTRDRGPKEQYF. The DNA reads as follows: TGTGCCACCACACGGGACAGGGGGCCGAAAGAGCAGTACTTC.